This T cell receptor (beta chain) originates from a study of shared clonotypes between healthy human individuals. Study details: Each donor's CD8 memory used one plate, CD8 naive two, each CD4 subset three.

The assay used deep level. This table comes from immunoSEQ multiplex PCR, and its TCRdb copy is limited to in-frame clones, with some not included. Among 2 million to 2.5 million clones listed, more than 85% were seen once. The CDR3 has 15 amino acids. V dropped 6 bases and J dropped 0; count of bases not matched to a gene: 7. Germline assignment: CDR1 MNHEY and CDR2 SMNVEV (reference sequence). Findings of the study overall: All-four-donor shared clonotypes had higher generation probabilities than non-shared clonotypes did.

For this clone: Its antigen is currently unknown. This specimen includes other DNA sequences encoding the same CDR3.

Naive CD8 isolation took CD45RO-negative cells positively selected for CCR7 and excluded terminally differentiated effector memory CD45RA+ cells. This clonotype originated in a man aged 18 to 29 in good health. Some clones in this sample may be carry-over from other donors' samples. The sample consisted of naive CD8+ T cells from PBMCs. The chain couples TRBV27 to TRBJ2-7, with 8 positions matching TRBD1. The CDR3 loop reads CASSSPGQGSYEQYF. The CDR3 DNA is TGTGCCAGCAGCTCACCCGGACAGGGCTCCTACGAGCAGTACTTC.